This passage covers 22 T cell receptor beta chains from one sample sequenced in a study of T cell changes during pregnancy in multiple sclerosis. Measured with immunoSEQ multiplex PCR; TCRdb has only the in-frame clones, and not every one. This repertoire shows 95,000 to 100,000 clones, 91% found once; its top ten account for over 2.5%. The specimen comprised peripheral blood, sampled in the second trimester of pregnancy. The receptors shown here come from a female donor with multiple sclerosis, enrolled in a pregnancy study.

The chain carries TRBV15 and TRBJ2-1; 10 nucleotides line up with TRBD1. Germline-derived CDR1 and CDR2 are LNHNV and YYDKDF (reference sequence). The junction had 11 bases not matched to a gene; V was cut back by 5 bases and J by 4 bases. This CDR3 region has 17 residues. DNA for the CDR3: TGTGCCACCAGCGATCGACAGACAGGGGGCTTGTACAATGAGCAGTTCTTC. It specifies CATSDRQTGGLYNEQFF.

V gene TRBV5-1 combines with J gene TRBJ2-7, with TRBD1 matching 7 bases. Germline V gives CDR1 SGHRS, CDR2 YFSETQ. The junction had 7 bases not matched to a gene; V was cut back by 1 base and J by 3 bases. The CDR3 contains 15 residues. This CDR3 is CASSLKMGQNYEQYF. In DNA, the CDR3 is TGCGCCAGCAGCTTGAAAATGGGACAGAACTACGAGCAGTACTTC.

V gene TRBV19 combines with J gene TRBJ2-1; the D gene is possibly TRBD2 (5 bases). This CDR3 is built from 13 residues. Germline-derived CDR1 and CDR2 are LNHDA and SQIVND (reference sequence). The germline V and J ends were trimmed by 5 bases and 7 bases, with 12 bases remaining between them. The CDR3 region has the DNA TGTGCCAGTAGTGCCTTACTAGGTAATGAGCAGTTCTTC. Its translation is CASSALLGNEQFF.

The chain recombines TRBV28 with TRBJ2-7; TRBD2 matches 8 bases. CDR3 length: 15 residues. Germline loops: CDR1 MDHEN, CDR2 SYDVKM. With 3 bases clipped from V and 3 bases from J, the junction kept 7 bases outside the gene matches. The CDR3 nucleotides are TGTGCCAGCAGTTTCCTCGGGCGGGGGGTCTACGAGCAGTACTTC. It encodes CASSFLGRGVYEQYF.

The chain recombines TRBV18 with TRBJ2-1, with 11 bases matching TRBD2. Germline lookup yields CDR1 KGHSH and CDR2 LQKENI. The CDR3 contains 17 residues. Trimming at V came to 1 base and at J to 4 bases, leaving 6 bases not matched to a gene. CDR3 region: CASSPRTTSGGYNEQFF. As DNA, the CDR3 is TGTGCCAGCTCACCACGGACAACTAGCGGGGGTTACAATGAGCAGTTCTTC.

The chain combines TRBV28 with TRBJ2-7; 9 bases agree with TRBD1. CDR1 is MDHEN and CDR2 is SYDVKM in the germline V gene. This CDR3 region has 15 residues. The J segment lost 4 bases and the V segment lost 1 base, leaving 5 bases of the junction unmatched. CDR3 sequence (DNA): TGTGCCAGCAGTTTATCGGGACAGGGCTTGTACGAGCAGTACTTC. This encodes CASSLSGQGLYEQYF.

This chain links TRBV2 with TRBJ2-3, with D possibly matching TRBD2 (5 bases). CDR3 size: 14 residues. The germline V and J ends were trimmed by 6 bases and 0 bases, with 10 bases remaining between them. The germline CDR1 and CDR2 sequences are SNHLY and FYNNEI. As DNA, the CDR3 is TGTGCCAGCAGCCGACTAATTAGCACAGATACGCAGTATTTT. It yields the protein CASSRLISTDTQYF.

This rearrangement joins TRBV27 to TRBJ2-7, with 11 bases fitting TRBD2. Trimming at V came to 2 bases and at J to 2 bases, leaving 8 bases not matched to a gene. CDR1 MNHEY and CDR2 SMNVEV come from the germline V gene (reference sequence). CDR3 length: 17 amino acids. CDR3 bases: TGTGCCAGCAGTTTAAGTTTAGCGGGAGGGCAGGCCTACGAGCAGTACTTC. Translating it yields CASSLSLAGGQAYEQYF.

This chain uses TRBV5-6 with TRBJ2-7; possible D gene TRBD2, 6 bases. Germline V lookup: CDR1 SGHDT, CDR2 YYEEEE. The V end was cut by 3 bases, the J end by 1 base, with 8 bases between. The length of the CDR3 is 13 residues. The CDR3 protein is CASSSGTSYEQYF. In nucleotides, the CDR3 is TGTGCCAGCAGCTCCGGGACTTCCTACGAGCAGTACTTC.

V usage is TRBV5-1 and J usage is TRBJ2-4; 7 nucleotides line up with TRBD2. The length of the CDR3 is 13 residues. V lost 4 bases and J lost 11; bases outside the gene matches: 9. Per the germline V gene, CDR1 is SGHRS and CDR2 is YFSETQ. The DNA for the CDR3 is TGCGCCAGCAGCAGCGGGACTCTCTCCTTTCAGTACTTC. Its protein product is CASSSGTLSFQYF.

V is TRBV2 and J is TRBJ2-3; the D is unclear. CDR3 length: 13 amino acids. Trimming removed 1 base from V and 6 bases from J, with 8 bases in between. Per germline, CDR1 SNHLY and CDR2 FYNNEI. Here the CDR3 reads CASSEVGADTQYF. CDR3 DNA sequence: TGTGCCAGCAGTGAAGTAGGAGCGGATACGCAGTATTTT.

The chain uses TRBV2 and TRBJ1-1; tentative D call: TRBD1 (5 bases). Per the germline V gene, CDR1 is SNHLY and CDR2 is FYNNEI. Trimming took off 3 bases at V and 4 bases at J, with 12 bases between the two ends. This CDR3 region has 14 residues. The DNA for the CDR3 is TGTGCCAGCAGTGAGATTTACAGGTCCACTGAAGCTTTCTTT. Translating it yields CASSEIYRSTEAFF.

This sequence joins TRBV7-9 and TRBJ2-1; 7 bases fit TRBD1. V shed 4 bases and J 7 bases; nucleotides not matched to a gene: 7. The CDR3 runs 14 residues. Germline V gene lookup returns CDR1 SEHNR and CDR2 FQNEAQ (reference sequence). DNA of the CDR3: TGTGCCAGCAGCTGGACAGGTGGAGAGAATGAGCAGTTCTTC. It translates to CASSWTGGENEQFF.

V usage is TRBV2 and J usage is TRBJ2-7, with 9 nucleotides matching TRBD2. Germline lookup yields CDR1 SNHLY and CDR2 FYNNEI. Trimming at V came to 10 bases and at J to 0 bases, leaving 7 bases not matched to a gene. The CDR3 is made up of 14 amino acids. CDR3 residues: CATIPGLASYEQYF. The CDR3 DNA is TGTGCCACGATACCGGGACTAGCCTCCTACGAGCAGTACTTC.

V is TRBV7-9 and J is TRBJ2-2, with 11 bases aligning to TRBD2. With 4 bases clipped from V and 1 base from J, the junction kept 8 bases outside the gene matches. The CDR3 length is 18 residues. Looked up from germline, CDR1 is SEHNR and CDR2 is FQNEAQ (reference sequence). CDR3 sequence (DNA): TGTGCCAGCAGCTCCTTCCTGGGACTAGCGGAGAACACCGGGGAGCTGTTTTTT. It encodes CASSSFLGLAENTGELFF.

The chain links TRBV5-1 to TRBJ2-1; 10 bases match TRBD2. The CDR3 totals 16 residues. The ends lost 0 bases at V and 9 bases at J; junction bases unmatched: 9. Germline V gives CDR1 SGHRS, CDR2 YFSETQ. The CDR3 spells CASSLASGGSSGEQFF. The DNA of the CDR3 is TGCGCCAGCAGCTTGGCTAGCGGGGGATCCTCCGGTGAGCAGTTCTTC. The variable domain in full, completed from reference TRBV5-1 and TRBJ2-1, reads KAGVTQTPRYLIKTRGQQVTLSCSPISGHRSVSWYQQTPGQGLQFLFEYFSETQRNKGNFPGRFSGRQFSNSRSEMNVSTLELGDSALYLCASSLASGGSSGEQFFGPGTRLTVL.

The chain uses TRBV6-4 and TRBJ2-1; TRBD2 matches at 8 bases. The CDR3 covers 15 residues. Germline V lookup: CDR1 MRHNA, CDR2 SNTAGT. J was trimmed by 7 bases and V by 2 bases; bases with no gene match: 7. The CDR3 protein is CASSDISGSKNEQFF. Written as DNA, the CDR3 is TGTGCCAGCAGTGACATCAGCGGGAGTAAAAATGAGCAGTTCTTC.

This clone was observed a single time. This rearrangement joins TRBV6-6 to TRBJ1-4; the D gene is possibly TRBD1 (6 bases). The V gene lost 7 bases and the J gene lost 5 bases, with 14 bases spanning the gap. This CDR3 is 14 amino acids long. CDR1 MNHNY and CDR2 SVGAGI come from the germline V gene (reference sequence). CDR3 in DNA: TGTGCCAGCATCTTGGACAGTGTAAATGAAAAACTGTTTTTT. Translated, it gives CASILDSVNEKLFF.

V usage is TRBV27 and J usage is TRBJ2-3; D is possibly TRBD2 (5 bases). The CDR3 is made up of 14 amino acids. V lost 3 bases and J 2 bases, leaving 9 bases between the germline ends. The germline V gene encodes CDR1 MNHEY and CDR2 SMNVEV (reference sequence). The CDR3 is CASSLWENTDTQYF. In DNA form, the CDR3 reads TGTGCCAGCAGTTTGTGGGAGAACACAGATACGCAGTATTTT.

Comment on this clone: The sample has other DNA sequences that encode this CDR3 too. The CDR3 region is CASSLGGGLNTEAFF. The DNA of the CDR3 is TGTGCCAGCAGCTTGGGTGGGGGCCTGAACACTGAAGCTTTCTTT. The chain joins TRBV5-6 to TRBJ1-1, with D maybe TRBD1 (6 bases). The CDR3 is 15 amino acids. Trimming took off 0 bases at V and 0 bases at J, with 9 bases between the two ends. Per germline, CDR1 SGHDT and CDR2 YYEEEE.

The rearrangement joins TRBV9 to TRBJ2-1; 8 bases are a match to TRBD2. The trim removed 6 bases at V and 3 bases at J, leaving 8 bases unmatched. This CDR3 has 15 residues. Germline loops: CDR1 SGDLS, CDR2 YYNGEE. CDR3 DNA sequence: TGTGCCAGCACCCGGGGGGGTTGGGGCTACAATGAGCAGTTCTTC. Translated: CASTRGGWGYNEQFF. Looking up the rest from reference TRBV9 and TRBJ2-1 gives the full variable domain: DSGVTQTPKHLITATGQRVTLRCSPRSGDLSVYWYQQSLDQGLQFLIQYYNGEERAKGNILERFSAQQFPDLHSELNLSSLELGDSALYFCASTRGGWGYNEQFFGPGTRLTVL.

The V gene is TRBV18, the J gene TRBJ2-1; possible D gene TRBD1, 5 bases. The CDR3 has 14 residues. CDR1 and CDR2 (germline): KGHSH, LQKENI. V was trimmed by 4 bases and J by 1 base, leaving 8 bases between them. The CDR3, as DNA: TGTGCCAGCTCACTTCAGGGTTCCTACAATGAGCAGTTCTTC. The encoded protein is CASSLQGSYNEQFF.